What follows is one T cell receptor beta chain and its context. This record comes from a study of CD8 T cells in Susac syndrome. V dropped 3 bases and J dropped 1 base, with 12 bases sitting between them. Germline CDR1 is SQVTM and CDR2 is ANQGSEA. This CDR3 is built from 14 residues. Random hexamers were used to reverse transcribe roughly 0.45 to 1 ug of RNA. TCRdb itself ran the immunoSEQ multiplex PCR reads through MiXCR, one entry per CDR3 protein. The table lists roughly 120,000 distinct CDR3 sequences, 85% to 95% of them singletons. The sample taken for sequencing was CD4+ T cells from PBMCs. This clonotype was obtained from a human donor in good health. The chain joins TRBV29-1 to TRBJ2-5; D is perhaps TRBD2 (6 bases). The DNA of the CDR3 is TGCAGCGTTGACGGTGCGGGATTCCAAGAGACCCAGTACTTC. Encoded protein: CSVDGAGFQETQYF.